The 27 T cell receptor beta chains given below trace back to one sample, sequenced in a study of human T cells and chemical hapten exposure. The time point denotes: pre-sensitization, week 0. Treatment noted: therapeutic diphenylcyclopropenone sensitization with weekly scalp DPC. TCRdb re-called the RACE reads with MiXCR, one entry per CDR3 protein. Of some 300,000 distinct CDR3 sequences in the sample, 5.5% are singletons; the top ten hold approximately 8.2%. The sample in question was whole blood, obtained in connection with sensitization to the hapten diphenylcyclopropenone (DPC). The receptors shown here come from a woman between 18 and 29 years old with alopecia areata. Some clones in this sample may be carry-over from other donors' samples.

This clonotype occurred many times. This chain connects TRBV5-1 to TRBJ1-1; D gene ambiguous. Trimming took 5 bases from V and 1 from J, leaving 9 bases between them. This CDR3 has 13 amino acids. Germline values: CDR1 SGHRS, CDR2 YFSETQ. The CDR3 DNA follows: TGCGCCAGCAGTGCGAGATCGAACACTGAAGCTTTCTTT. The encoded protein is CASSARSNTEAFF.

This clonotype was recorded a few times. CDR3 bases: TGTGCCAGCAGCCATGGGGGCTACGAGCAGTACTTC. This translates into CASSHGGYEQYF. This chain connects TRBV3-1 to TRBJ2-7, with D perhaps being TRBD1 or TRBD2 (5 bases each). Trimming shortened V by 3 bases and J by 3 bases, and 6 bases separated the two germline ends. The CDR3 totals 12 residues. From germline, CDR1 is LGHDT and CDR2 YNNKEL (reference sequence).

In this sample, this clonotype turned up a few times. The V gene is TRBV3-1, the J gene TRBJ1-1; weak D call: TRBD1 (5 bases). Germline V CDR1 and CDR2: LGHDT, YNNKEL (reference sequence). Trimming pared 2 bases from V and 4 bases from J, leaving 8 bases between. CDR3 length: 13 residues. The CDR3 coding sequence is TGTGCCAGCAGCCAAAGGGGTACCACTGAAGCTTTCTTT. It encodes CASSQRGTTEAFF.

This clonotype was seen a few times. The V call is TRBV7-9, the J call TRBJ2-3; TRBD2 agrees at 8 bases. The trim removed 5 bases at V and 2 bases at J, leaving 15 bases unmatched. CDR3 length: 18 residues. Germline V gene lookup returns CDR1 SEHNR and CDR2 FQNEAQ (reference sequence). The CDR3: CASSITLGGGGTTDTQYF. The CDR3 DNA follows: TGTGCCAGCAGCATCACCCTAGGAGGCGGGGGGACCACAGATACGCAGTATTTT.

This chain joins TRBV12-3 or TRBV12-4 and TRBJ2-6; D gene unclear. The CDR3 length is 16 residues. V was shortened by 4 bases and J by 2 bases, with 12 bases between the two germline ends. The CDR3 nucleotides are TGTGCCAGCAGTTCCCCCACCCGGGCTGGGGCCAACGTCCTGACTTTC. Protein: CASSSPTRAGANVLTF.

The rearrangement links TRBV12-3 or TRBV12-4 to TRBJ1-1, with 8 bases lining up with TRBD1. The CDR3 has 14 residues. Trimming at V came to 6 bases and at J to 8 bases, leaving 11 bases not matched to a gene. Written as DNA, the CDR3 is TGTGCCAGCAGGGAGACAGGGGTCGTGTCCGAAGCTTTCTTT. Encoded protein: CASRETGVVSEAFF.

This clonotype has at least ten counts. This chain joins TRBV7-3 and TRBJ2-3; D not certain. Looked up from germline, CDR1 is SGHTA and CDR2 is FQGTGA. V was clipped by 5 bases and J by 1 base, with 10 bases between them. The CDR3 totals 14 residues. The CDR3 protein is CASSRDQGTDTQYF. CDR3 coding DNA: TGTGCCAGCAGCCGTGATCAGGGCACAGATACGCAGTATTTT.

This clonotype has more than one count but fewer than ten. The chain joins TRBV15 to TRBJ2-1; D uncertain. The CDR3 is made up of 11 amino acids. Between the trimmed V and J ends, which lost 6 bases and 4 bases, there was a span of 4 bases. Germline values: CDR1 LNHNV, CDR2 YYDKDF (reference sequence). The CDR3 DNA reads TGTGCCACCAGGAAATACAATGAGCAGTTCTTC. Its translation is CATRKYNEQFF. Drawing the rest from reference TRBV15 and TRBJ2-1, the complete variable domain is DAMVIQNPRYQVTQFGKPVTLSCSQTLNHNVMYWYQQKSSQAPKLLFHYYDKDFNNEADTPDNFQSRRPNTSFCFLDIRSPGLGDTAMYLCATRKYNEQFFGPGTRLTVL.

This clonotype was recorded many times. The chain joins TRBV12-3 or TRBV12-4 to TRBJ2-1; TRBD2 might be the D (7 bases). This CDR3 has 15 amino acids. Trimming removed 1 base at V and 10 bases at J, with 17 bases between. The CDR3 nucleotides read TGTGCCAGCAGTTTAGTGCGGGGACGGGGGGCCGAGCAGTTCTTC. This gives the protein CASSLVRGRGAEQFF.

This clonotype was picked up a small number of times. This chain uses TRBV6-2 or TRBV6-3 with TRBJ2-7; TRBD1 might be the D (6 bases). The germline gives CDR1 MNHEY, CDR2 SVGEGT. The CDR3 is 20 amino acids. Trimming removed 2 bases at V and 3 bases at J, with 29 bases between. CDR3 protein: CASSYQDSIRPATLLYEQYF. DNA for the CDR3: TGTGCCAGCAGTTACCAGGACAGTATAAGGCCTGCGACCTTACTCTACGAGCAGTACTTC.

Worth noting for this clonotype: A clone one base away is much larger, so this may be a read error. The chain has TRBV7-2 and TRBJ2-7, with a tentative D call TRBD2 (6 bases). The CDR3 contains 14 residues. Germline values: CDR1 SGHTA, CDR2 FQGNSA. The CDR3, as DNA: TGTGCCAGCGGCTTAGGTGGGGGGAATGCCGAGCAGTACTTC. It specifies CASGLGGGNAEQYF.

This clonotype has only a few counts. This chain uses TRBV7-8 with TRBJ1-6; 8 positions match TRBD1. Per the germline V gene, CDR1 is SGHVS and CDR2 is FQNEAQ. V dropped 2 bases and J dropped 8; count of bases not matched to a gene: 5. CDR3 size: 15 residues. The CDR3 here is CASSLQGANDSPLHF. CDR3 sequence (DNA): TGTGCCAGCAGCTTACAGGGGGCAAATGATTCACCCCTCCACTTT.

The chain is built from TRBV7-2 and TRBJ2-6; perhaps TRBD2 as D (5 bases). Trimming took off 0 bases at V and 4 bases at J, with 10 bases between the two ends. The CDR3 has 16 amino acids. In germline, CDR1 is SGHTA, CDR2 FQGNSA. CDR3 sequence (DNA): TGTGCCAGCAGCTTAGCCCCCGGGATAGGGGCCAACGTCCTGACTTTC. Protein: CASSLAPGIGANVLTF.

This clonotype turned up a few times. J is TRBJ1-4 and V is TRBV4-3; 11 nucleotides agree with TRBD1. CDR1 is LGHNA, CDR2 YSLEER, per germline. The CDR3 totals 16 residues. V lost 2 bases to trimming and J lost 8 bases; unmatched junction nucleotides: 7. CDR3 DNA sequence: TGCGCCAGCAGCCAAAGTCTTGGACAGGGGGCCGAAAAACTGTTTTTT. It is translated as CASSQSLGQGAEKLFF.

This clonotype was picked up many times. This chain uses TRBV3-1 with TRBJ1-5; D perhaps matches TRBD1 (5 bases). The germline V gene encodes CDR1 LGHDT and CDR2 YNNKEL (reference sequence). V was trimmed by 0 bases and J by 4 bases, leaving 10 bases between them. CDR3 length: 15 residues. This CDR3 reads CASSQDLSGNQPQHF. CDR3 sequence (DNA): TGTGCCAGCAGCCAAGATCTTTCAGGGAATCAGCCCCAGCATTTT.

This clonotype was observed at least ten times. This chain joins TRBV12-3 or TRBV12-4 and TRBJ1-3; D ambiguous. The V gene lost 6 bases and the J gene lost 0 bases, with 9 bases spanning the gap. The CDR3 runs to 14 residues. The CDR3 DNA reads TGTGCCAGCAGAGACCAGATCTCTGGAAACACCATATATTTT. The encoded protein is CASRDQISGNTIYF.

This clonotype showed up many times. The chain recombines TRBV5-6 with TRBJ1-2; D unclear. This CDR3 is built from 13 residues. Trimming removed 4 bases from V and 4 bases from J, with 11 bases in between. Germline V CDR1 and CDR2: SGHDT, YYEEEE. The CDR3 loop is CASSPDLSYGYTF. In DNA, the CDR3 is TGTGCCAGCAGCCCAGATCTCTCCTATGGCTACACCTTC.

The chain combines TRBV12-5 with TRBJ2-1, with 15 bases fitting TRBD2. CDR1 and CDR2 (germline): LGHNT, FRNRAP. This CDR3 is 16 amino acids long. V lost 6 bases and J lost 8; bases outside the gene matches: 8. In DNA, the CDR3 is TGTGCTAGTGGCCCGGGACTAGCGGGGGGCGGGGATGAGCAGTTCTTC. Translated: CASGPGLAGGGDEQFF.

CDR3 region: CASSRDGTNTGELFF. DNA of the CDR3: TGTGCCAGCAGCCGGGACGGAACGAACACCGGGGAGCTGTTTTTT. This sequence joins TRBV11-3 and TRBJ2-2; either TRBD1 or TRBD2 may fit D (5 bases each). The CDR3 consists of 15 residues. Trimming shortened V by 5 bases and J by 0 bases, and 10 bases separated the two germline ends. Germline V lookup: CDR1 SGHNT, CDR2 YENEEA.

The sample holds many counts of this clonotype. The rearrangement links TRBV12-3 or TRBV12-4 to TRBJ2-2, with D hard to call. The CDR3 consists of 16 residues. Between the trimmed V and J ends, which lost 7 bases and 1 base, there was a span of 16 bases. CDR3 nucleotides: TGTGCCAGCACCTCCATAGGAAGGGTGAACACCGGGGAGCTGTTTTTT. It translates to CASTSIGRVNTGELFF.

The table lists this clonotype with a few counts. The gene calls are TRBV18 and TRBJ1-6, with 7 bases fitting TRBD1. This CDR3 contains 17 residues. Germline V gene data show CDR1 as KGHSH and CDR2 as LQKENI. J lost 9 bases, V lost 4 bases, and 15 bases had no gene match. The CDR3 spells CASSQGQLQIGGSPLHF. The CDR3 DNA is TGTGCCAGCTCACAGGGACAGCTTCAAATTGGTGGTTCACCCCTCCACTTT.

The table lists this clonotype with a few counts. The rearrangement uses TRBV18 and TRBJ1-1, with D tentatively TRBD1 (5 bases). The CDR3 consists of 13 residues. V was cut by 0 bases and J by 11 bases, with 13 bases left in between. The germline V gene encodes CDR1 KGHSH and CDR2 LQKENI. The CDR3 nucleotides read TGTGCCAGCTCACCACCCCCGAGGGGCGCGGCTTTCTTT. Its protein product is CASSPPPRGAAFF.

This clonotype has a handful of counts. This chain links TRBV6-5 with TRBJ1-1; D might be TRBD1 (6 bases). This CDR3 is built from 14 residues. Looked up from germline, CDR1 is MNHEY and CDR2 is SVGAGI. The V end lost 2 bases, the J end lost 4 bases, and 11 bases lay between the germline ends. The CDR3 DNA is TGTGCCAGCAGTTACGAAGGGACATCCACTGAAGCTTTCTTT. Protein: CASSYEGTSTEAFF.

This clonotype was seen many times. CDR3 DNA sequence: TGTGCCAGCAGCCAACGACTAGCGTGGGGCGGGGAGCTGTTTTTT. This encodes CASSQRLAWGGELFF. The chain employs TRBV14 and TRBJ2-2, with TRBD2 matching 8 bases. Trimming removed 2 bases from V and 7 bases from J; junction bases left unmatched: 6. The CDR3 contains 15 residues. Germline V CDR1 and CDR2: SGHDN, FVKESK.

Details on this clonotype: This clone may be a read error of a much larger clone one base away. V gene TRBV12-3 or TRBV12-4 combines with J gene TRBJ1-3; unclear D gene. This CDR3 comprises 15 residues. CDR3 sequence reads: CASSLGPLSGITIYF. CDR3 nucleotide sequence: TGTGCCAGCAGTTTGGGCCCCCTCTCTGGAATCACCATATATTTT.

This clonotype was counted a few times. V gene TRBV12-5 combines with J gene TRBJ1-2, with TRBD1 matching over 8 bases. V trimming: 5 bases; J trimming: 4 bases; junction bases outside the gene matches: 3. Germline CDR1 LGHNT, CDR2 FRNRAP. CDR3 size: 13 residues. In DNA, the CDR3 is TGTGCTAGTGGTCCGGACAGGGCCTATGGCTACACCTTC. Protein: CASGPDRAYGYTF. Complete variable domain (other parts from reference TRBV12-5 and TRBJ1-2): DARVTQTPRHKVTEMGQEVTMRCQPILGHNTVFWYRQTMMQGLELLAYFRNRAPLDDSGMPKDRFSAEMPDATLATLKIQPSEPRDSAVYFCASGPDRAYGYTFGSGTRLTVV.

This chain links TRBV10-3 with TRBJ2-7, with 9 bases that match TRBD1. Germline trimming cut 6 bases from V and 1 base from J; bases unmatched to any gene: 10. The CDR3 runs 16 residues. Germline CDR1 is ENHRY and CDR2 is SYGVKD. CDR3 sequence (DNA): TGTGCCATCAGAGCGGGACAGGGAGACCTTTCCTACGAGCAGTACTTC. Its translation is CAIRAGQGDLSYEQYF.